The clone carrying this T cell receptor (beta chain) was counted only a few times. Its specificity is unknown. Germline lookup yields CDR1 MNHEY and CDR2 SVGEGT. This CDR3 has 14 amino acids. V gave up 5 bases and J gave up 1 base, with 9 bases separating them. In making TCR beta libraries, quantitative 5'-RACE with molecular barcodes was used. TCRdb passed the 5' RACE reads through MiXCR, listing each CDR3 protein once. The sample carries roughly 440,000 distinct CDR3 sequences, 15% to 20% recorded once. These data belong to a study of CD8 T cells in ankylosing spondylitis. Study-wide points: A motif of eight highly homologous TCR beta variants was seen as apparently characteristic of ankylosing spondylitis blood. Matched ankylosing spondylitis synovial fluid reportedly contained a significantly enriched population of disease-linked clones.

This sequence joins TRBV6-2 or TRBV6-3 and TRBJ2-1, with no clear D. The sample taken for sequencing was blood, either unsorted or a sorted T cell fraction (not recorded which). The sequence derives from a male donor with ankylosing spondylitis. The CDR3 loop is CASSRGASYNEQFF. CDR3 DNA sequence: TGTGCCAGCAGTAGAGGAGCTTCCTACAATGAGCAGTTCTTC.